One sample yielded the 31 T cell receptor beta chains listed below, sequenced in a study of glioma-infiltrating T cells. TCR alpha and beta CDR3 regions were amplified from RNA using iRepertoire nested multiplex PCR. TCRdb reprocessed the multiplex PCR reads with MiXCR, giving one entry per CDR3 protein. The sample consists of 300,000 to 450,000 distinct CDR3 sequences, about two fifths of them appearing once. The sequenced sample was glioma tissue, nonneoplastic brain tissue, or PBMCs (not recorded which). The receptor set was obtained from a human donor with low-grade glioma or glioblastoma, undergoing nonglioma brain surgery, or in good health (not recorded which).

Concerning this clonotype: This may arise from a read error, as a much more abundant clone is one base away. This chain uses TRBV27 with TRBJ2-1, with 8 bases lining up with TRBD2. The CDR3 is made up of 16 amino acids. The J segment lost 0 bases and the V segment lost 6 bases, leaving 7 bases of the junction unmatched. From germline, CDR1 is MNHEY and CDR2 SMNVEV (reference sequence). CDR3 amino acids: CASRGLALNSYNEQFF. The CDR3 region has the DNA TGTGCCAGCAGAGGACTAGCCCTCAACTCCTACAATGAGCAGTTCTTC.

This clonotype was observed at least ten times. The chain uses TRBV6-2 or TRBV6-3 and TRBJ2-7, with 8 positions matching TRBD2. The trim removed 7 bases at V and 2 bases at J, leaving 7 bases unmatched. Germline V gene data show CDR1 as MNHEY and CDR2 as SVGEGT. CDR3 length: 14 residues. CDR3 amino acids: CASTLAGTTYEQYF. In DNA form, the CDR3 reads TGTGCCAGCACCTTAGCGGGAACAACCTACGAGCAGTACTTC.

This clonotype appeared many times. The junction differs from germline at one of its ends, possibly a read error. This sequence joins TRBV6-2 or TRBV6-3 and TRBJ2-4, with TRBD2 as a possible D gene (5 bases). The CDR3 extends over 13 amino acids. Germline CDR1 MNHEY, CDR2 SVGEGT. CDR3 sequence (DNA): TGTGCCAGCCACACTAGAGCCGAAAACATTCAGTACTTC. Translation gives CASHTRAENIQYF.

This clonotype was counted ten times or more. The rearrangement uses TRBV28 and TRBJ2-3; TRBD2 might be the D (5 bases). Germline V CDR1 and CDR2: MDHEN, SYDVKM. The CDR3 sequence is 15 residues long. Trimming left V 4 bases short and J 1 base short, with 12 bases between. The CDR3 nucleotides read TGTGCCAGCAGTTCCTCCAGGACTCGCACAGATACGCAGTATTTT. Its protein product is CASSSSRTRTDTQYF.

The chain links TRBV6-4 to TRBJ2-1, with 11 bases aligning to TRBD2. This CDR3 is built from 17 residues. J gave up 6 bases and V 2 bases, and 9 bases lay outside the gene matches. CDR1 is MRHNA, CDR2 SNTAGT, per germline. The DNA of the CDR3 is TGTGCCAGCAGTGACGCCATAAGCCTAGCGGGAGGCAATGAGCAGTTCTTC. It encodes CASSDAISLAGGNEQFF.

In nucleotides, the CDR3 is TGCAGTGCTAGAGACCCTAGCGGAGCAGCCTACGAGCAGTACTTC. Translated: CSARDPSGAAYEQYF. V is TRBV20-1 and J is TRBJ2-7; TRBD2 matches 7 bases. V lost 0 bases to trimming and J lost 2 bases; unmatched junction nucleotides: 7. This CDR3 spans 15 amino acids. Looked up from germline, CDR1 is DFQATT and CDR2 is SNEGSKA (reference sequence).

On this clonotype: One junction end does not reproduce the germline sequence, and a read error may be involved. The genes are TRBV20-1 and TRBJ2-3; D remains unclear. This CDR3 has 12 residues. Germline V gene lookup returns CDR1 DFQATT and CDR2 SNEGSKA (reference sequence). CDR3 nucleotide sequence: TGCAGTGCTAGTGGCAGCTTTAATACGCAGTACTTT. It specifies CSASGSFNTQYF.

Concerning this clonotype: This sequence may be a read error, since a much larger clone differs from it by one base. V is TRBV6-6 and J is TRBJ2-3; D may be TRBD2 (5 bases). Germline CDR1 is MNHNY and CDR2 is SVGAGI (reference sequence). The CDR3 is 16 amino acids. The CDR3 loop reads CASSHSKRVLTDTQYF. The CDR3 coding sequence is TGTGCCAGCAGTCACTCGAAGAGGGTTCTCACAGATACGCAGTATTTT.

This clonotype was detected ten times or more. The chain combines TRBV27 with TRBJ1-1; D might be TRBD1 (6 bases). Germline V gene lookup returns CDR1 MNHEY and CDR2 SMNVEV (reference sequence). V was clipped by 6 bases and J by 3 bases, with 20 bases between them. The CDR3 extends over 16 amino acids. The CDR3 region is CASRGTTFGGYTEAFF. For the CDR3, the DNA is TGTGCCAGCAGGGGGACCACATTTGGGGGCTACACTGAAGCTTTCTTT.

The rearrangement links TRBV10-3 to TRBJ1-5, with TRBD1 identical over 8 bases. Germline V gene data show CDR1 as ENHRY and CDR2 as SYGVKD. V was pared by 6 bases and J by 4 bases, with 11 bases of the junction left unmatched. This CDR3 has 16 residues. CDR3 DNA: TGTGCCATCAGCCGGACAGGGATGAGCGGTAATCAGCCCCAGCATTTT. Encoded protein: CAISRTGMSGNQPQHF.

The rearrangement uses TRBV7-2 and TRBJ1-5, with D possibly TRBD1 on 6 matching bases. Trimming took off 2 bases at V and 6 bases at J, with 11 bases between the two ends. The CDR3 runs to 14 residues. Germline lookup yields CDR1 SGHTA and CDR2 FQGNSA. The CDR3 DNA is TGTGCCAGCAGCTTAAGGGGGGGCCTTCAGCCCCAGCATTTT. This codes for CASSLRGGLQPQHF. Supplemented by reference TRBV7-2 and TRBJ1-5, the full variable domain reads GAGVSQSPSNKVTEKGKDVELRCDPISGHTALYWYRQSLGQGLEFLIYFQGNSAPDKSGLPSDRFSAERTGGSVSTLTIQRTQQEDSAVYLCASSLRGGLQPQHFGDGTRLSIL.

This clonotype showed up just a few times. This chain links TRBV28 with TRBJ2-3; TRBD2 matches at 7 bases. Germline trimming cut 3 bases from V and 5 bases from J; bases unmatched to any gene: 8. The CDR3 length is 15 residues. The germline gives CDR1 MDHEN, CDR2 SYDVKM. The chain's CDR3 is CASSLYGEGQDTQYF. As DNA, the CDR3 is TGTGCCAGCAGTTTGTATGGGGAGGGCCAAGATACGCAGTATTTT.

The rearrangement joins TRBV7-3 to TRBJ2-3, with a weak D call TRBD1 (6 bases). The V end lost 4 bases, the J end lost 2 bases, and 13 bases lay between the germline ends. This CDR3 is 15 amino acids long. From germline, CDR1 is SGHTA and CDR2 FQGTGA. The CDR3 DNA reads TGTGCCAGCAGCTCCTCACAGGGTGCCACAGATACGCAGTATTTT. It translates to CASSSSQGATDTQYF.

This clonotype occurred many times. The chain links TRBV28 to TRBJ2-5; D may be TRBD2 (5 bases). The germline gives CDR1 MDHEN, CDR2 SYDVKM. V lost 7 bases and J lost 4, with 13 bases in between. The CDR3 length is 13 residues. Here the CDR3 DNA reads TGTGCCAGCAACTTTAGGGAGCGAGAGACCCAGTACTTC. Its protein is CASNFRERETQYF.

This clonotype was recorded only once. At one end, the junction sequence differs from germline, possibly due to a read error. This sequence joins TRBV12-5 and TRBJ1-2; 8 bases are a match to TRBD1. The CDR3 is 17 residues long. Germline CDR1 and CDR2: LGHNT and FRNRAP. The CDR3 nucleotides read TGTGCTAGTGATTTGTTCTCCGGACAGGGCTTTTTCGGTGGCTACACCTTC. Its translation is CASDLFSGQGFFGGYTF.

This clonotype was seen a single time. The chain carries TRBV5-4 and TRBJ2-7, with D tentatively TRBD1 (6 bases). V was pared by 4 bases and J by 3 bases, with 11 bases between. This CDR3 comprises 13 residues. CDR1 is SGHNT, CDR2 YYREEE, per germline (reference sequence). The CDR3 reads CASSQGFLYEQYF. CDR3 bases: TGTGCCAGCAGCCAGGGGTTTCTCTACGAGCAGTACTTC.

This clonotype was seen more than once but under ten times. This chain joins TRBV4-3 and TRBJ2-5; D is possibly TRBD1 (6 bases). The CDR3 extends over 16 amino acids. Trimming pared 0 bases from V and 1 base from J, leaving 12 bases between. Germline loops: CDR1 LGHNA, CDR2 YSLEER. The CDR3 sequence is CASSQEGRGTQETQYF. The DNA for the CDR3 is TGCGCCAGCAGCCAAGAGGGCAGGGGAACCCAAGAGACCCAGTACTTC.

This clonotype has only a few counts. This chain joins TRBV28 and TRBJ2-7, with a possible D match to TRBD1 (5 bases). The CDR3 runs 14 residues. Trimming left V 0 bases short and J 3 bases short, with 9 bases between. Germline CDR1 is MDHEN and CDR2 is SYDVKM. The CDR3 sequence is CASSLWDTGYEQYF. In DNA form, the CDR3 reads TGTGCCAGCAGTTTATGGGACACCGGCTACGAGCAGTACTTC.

The chain combines TRBV20-1 with TRBJ2-2; 11 bases align to TRBD2. CDR1 is DFQATT and CDR2 is SNEGSKA in the germline V gene (reference sequence). V trimming: 3 bases; J trimming: 7 bases; junction bases outside the gene matches: 13. The CDR3 runs to 17 residues. The CDR3 sequence is CSASGGLAATGRGELFF. The CDR3 DNA reads TGCAGTGCTAGTGGGGGACTAGCGGCTACCGGGCGCGGGGAGCTGTTTTTT.

The rearrangement uses TRBV7-2 and TRBJ2-7; 9 nucleotides line up with TRBD2. Germline trimming cut 0 bases from V and 3 bases from J; bases unmatched to any gene: 3. The CDR3 spans 15 residues. Germline values: CDR1 SGHTA, CDR2 FQGNSA. CDR3 residues: CASSLAGTSLYEQYF. CDR3 bases: TGTGCCAGCAGCTTAGCCGGGACTAGCCTCTACGAGCAGTACTTC.

This clonotype has at least ten counts. The rearrangement links TRBV28 to TRBJ1-3, with unresolved D. The CDR3 length is 14 residues. Trimming stripped 5 bases from V and 0 bases from J, with 8 bases between. CDR1 MDHEN and CDR2 SYDVKM come from the germline V gene. CDR3 coding DNA: TGTGCCAGCAGTGGAGTGACCTCTGGAAACACCATATATTTT. Protein product: CASSGVTSGNTIYF.

This clonotype was detected ten times or more. The chain uses TRBV28 and TRBJ2-7, with 11 positions matching TRBD1. After removal of 6 bases from V and 3 bases from J, the junction contained 10 bases not matched to a gene. Germline lookup yields CDR1 MDHEN and CDR2 SYDVKM. This CDR3 is 16 amino acids long. The CDR3 DNA follows: TGTGCCAGCAGGCGCCTAGGGACAGGGGGACTCTACGAGCAGTACTTC. It specifies CASRRLGTGGLYEQYF.

Comment on this clonotype: This clone may be a read error of a much larger clone one base away. The chain carries TRBV6-5 and TRBJ2-3; 9 nucleotides line up with TRBD1. The CDR3 runs 13 residues. Germline V lookup: CDR1 MNHEY, CDR2 SVGAGI. The chain's CDR3 is CAAEGQGSDTQCF. The CDR3 nucleotides are TGTGCCGCGGAGGGACAGGGCTCAGATACGCAGTGTTTT.

The chain combines TRBV2 with TRBJ2-1; the D is unclear. Trimming stripped 1 base from V and 8 bases from J, with 15 bases between. The CDR3 is 15 residues long. Germline V gives CDR1 SNHLY, CDR2 FYNNEI. CDR3: CASSEGLFDFDEQFF. The DNA for the CDR3 is TGTGCCAGCAGTGAAGGGTTGTTCGATTTCGATGAGCAGTTCTTC.

This clonotype was counted a few times. The J gene is TRBJ2-2, the V gene TRBV19; D is perhaps TRBD1 (6 bases). The CDR3 has 14 amino acids. Germline values: CDR1 LNHDA, CDR2 SQIVND (reference sequence). Trimming cost V 3 bases and J 10 bases, with 15 bases left between them. The CDR3 is CASSIEAGATELFF. The CDR3 DNA reads TGTGCCAGTAGTATCGAGGCAGGGGCGACGGAGCTGTTTTTT.

This clonotype was detected a few times. The chain combines TRBV28 with TRBJ1-5; the D gene is possibly TRBD1 (5 bases). V was pared by 6 bases and J by 3 bases, with 15 bases between. Per germline, CDR1 MDHEN and CDR2 SYDVKM. The CDR3 runs 15 residues. The CDR3 bases are TGTGCCAGCAGACAAGGGAGGGGATTCAATCAGCCCCAGCATTTT. Its translation is CASRQGRGFNQPQHF.

This chain connects TRBV2 to TRBJ1-1; a possible D gene is TRBD1 (5 bases). CDR1 SNHLY and CDR2 FYNNEI come from the germline V gene. CDR3 length equals 13 residues. Trimming pared 7 bases from V and 2 bases from J, leaving 11 bases between. The CDR3 spells CASTPQANTEAFF. In nucleotides, the CDR3 is TGTGCCAGCACCCCACAGGCTAACACTGAAGCTTTCTTT.

This clonotype appeared many times. The chain carries TRBV6-1 and TRBJ1-6, with 7 bases matching TRBD1. Per the germline V gene, CDR1 is MNHNS and CDR2 is SASEGT. The junction had 3 bases not matched to a gene; V was cut back by 6 bases and J by 7 bases. This CDR3 region has 13 residues. The DNA for the CDR3 is TGTGCCAGCAGACAGGGGCCCAATTCACCCCTCCACTTT. It encodes CASRQGPNSPLHF.

This clonotype appeared a few times. The gene calls are TRBV28 and TRBJ1-2; D is unresolved. Trimming left V 5 bases short and J 6 bases short, with 13 bases between. Germline CDR1 is MDHEN and CDR2 is SYDVKM. The CDR3 is made up of 13 amino acids. CDR3 residues: CASSAIDRNGYTF. CDR3 coding DNA: TGTGCCAGCAGTGCGATCGACCGAAATGGCTACACCTTC.

This clonotype was seen a handful of times. The J gene is TRBJ1-1, the V gene TRBV14, with no clear D. This CDR3 has 13 amino acids. Germline V gene lookup returns CDR1 SGHDN and CDR2 FVKESK. V dropped 5 bases and J dropped 0 bases, with 7 bases sitting between them. As DNA, the CDR3 is TGTGCCAGCAGCTCCGACATGAACACTGAAGCTTTCTTT. This gives the protein CASSSDMNTEAFF.

This clonotype has a handful of counts. The rearrangement links TRBV3-1 to TRBJ2-7, with D unclear. Germline V gene lookup returns CDR1 LGHDT and CDR2 YNNKEL (reference sequence). The CDR3 has 12 amino acids. The V and J ends lost 1 base and 2 bases respectively, with 3 bases between them. Here the CDR3 DNA reads TGTGCCAGCAGCCAAGTCCCCTACGAGCAGTACTTC. It encodes CASSQVPYEQYF.